The 7 T cell receptor beta chains in this list originate from one sample, sequenced in a study of T-cell reconstitution after alpha-beta-depleted transplantation in children. As it was prepared, the TCRbeta library received unique molecular identifiers. TCRdb reprocessed the PCR reads via MiXCR and lists one record per CDR3 protein. The sample carries about 830,000 distinct CDR3 sequences, roughly 15% recorded once. The starting material was PBMCs, mostly from graft donor cells, obtained 360 days after TCRalphabeta/CD19-depleted stem cell transplant. These receptors all stem from a male patient under 18 who had a stem cell transplant for acute lymphoblastic leukemia, so the T cells may come from the graft donor.

This clonotype occurred a few times. The CDR3 DNA is TGTGCCAGCAGCCAAGCCCAGAGTCAGGCTTTCTTT. It codes for CASSQAQSQAFF. This sequence joins TRBV4-2 and TRBJ1-1, with no clear D. Trimming pared 1 base from V and 11 bases from J, leaving 11 bases between. CDR3 length equals 12 residues. Germline CDR1 is LGHNA and CDR2 is YNFKEQ.

V is TRBV6-1 and J is TRBJ2-7, with TRBD2 identical over 13 bases. The germline V gene has CDR1 MNHNS and CDR2 SASEGT. Losses at the gene ends were 4 bases for V and 0 bases for J; bases not matched to a gene: 6. This CDR3 spans 17 amino acids. This chain's CDR3 is CASSGTSGSSSSYEQYF. The CDR3 DNA reads as TGTGCCAGCAGTGGGACTAGCGGGAGCTCAAGCTCCTACGAGCAGTACTTC.

The chain recombines TRBV12-3 or TRBV12-4 with TRBJ2-7; unclear D gene. Between the trimmed V and J ends, which lost 10 bases and 3 bases, there was a span of 16 bases. CDR3 length: 13 residues. The CDR3 is CAILRVLLYEQYF. The CDR3 DNA is TGTGCCATCCTCCGGGTTCTCCTCTACGAGCAGTACTTC.

The chain recombines TRBV10-3 with TRBJ2-1, with 8 bases lining up with TRBD2. V was clipped by 3 bases and J by 6 bases; unmatched bases: 7. CDR1 is ENHRY and CDR2 is SYGVKD in the germline V gene. This CDR3 is 15 amino acids long. CDR3 coding DNA: TGTGCCATCAGTGACCCGGGACTAGGTGGCAATGAGCAGTTCTTC. This sequence encodes CAISDPGLGGNEQFF.

This clonotype was counted at least ten times. The rearrangement joins TRBV18 to TRBJ2-7; D may match TRBD1 or TRBD2 (5 bases each). This CDR3 contains 11 residues. Trimming took off 6 bases at V and 7 bases at J, with 10 bases between the two ends. CDR1 is KGHSH, CDR2 LQKENI, per germline. CDR3 bases: TGTGCCAGCTCTTCCGGGGCAGAGCAGTACTTC. It codes for CASSSGAEQYF.

V gene TRBV7-3 combines with J gene TRBJ1-5, with no clear D. CDR1 is SGHTA, CDR2 FQGTGA, per germline. The CDR3 length is 11 residues. Trimming removed 7 bases at V and 11 bases at J, with 12 bases between. The CDR3 reads CASTGGGTQHF. CDR3 bases: TGTGCCAGCACCGGAGGAGGGACCCAGCATTTT.

The V gene is TRBV3-1, the J gene TRBJ2-7, with 9 bases that match TRBD2. CDR1 is LGHDT, CDR2 YNNKEL, per germline (reference sequence). The CDR3 totals 15 residues. V trimming: 0 bases; J trimming: 3 bases; junction bases outside the gene matches: 3. CDR3 coding DNA: TGTGCCAGCAGCCAAGAACTAGCGGGTTTCTACGAGCAGTACTTC. Translated: CASSQELAGFYEQYF.